This T cell receptor beta chain was identified during a study of T-cell memory formation after mild COVID-19. Study outcomes and limitations: Confirmation was lacking for SARS-CoV-2 specificity of second-wave clones that peaked on day 37. Certain responding clones were present in pre-infection memory, suggesting participation of cross-reactive memory. Clones that contracted from day 15 to 85 were balanced CD4/CD8, while later expanders leaned CD4+.

Germline lookup yields CDR1 SEHNR and CDR2 FQNEAQ (reference sequence). CDR3 size: 15 residues. The junction had 7 bases not matched to a gene; V was cut back by 5 bases and J by 2 bases. From 5'RACE with constant-segment primers came TCR alpha and TCR beta cDNA libraries that carried sample barcodes and UMIs. MiXCR was run by TCRdb on the 5' RACE reads, yielding one entry per CDR3 protein. Here the sample spans 410,000 or so distinct CDR3 sequences, under 25% being singletons. A few counts support this clonotype. What it recognizes is unknown. The sample consisted of PBMCs or a T cell subset sorted from them (not recorded which). This TCR was recovered from an adult woman who had mild COVID-19 (a few samples of this study predate the infection). Cell type and time point are not known. The chain joins TRBV7-9 to TRBJ2-3; 7 bases agree with TRBD1. Written as DNA, the CDR3 is TGTGCCAGCAGCCTAGACAGGGCCCTCACAGATACGCAGTATTTT. Protein product: CASSLDRALTDTQYF.